Listed here are 21 T cell receptor beta chains from one sample, sequenced in a study of beta chain features in type 1 diabetes. Study results and limitations: Moderate yet significant TCRB CDR3 shortening was seen in Type 1 diabetes patients in all four CD4+ subsets.

Which antigens these TCRs recognize remains unknown. What was sequenced were expressed TCRB transcripts, since all of the isolated RNA had been reverse transcribed. Measured with immunoSEQ multiplex PCR; TCRdb has only the in-frame clones, and not every one. The table has some 660,000 clones, 11% to 15% seen once; the top ten hold nearly 0.04%. The sequenced sample was naive CD4+ T cells from blood. The receptors shown here come from a man younger than 35 with type 1 diabetes.

This clone was found a few times. The chain carries TRBV15 and TRBJ2-1, with D possibly matching TRBD1 (5 bases). Germline loops: CDR1 LNHNV, CDR2 YYDKDF (reference sequence). The CDR3 spans 14 residues. The V end was cut by 6 bases, the J end by 3 bases, with 12 bases between. In nucleotides, the CDR3 is TGTGCCACCAGAGAAGACAGAGGCTACAATGAGCAGTTCTTC. Encoded protein: CATREDRGYNEQFF.

This clone has a handful of counts. The V call is TRBV15, the J call TRBJ2-1, with D unresolved. CDR1 is LNHNV, CDR2 YYDKDF, per germline (reference sequence). This CDR3 spans 14 amino acids. Trimming stripped 3 bases from V and 6 bases from J, with 12 bases between. In DNA, the CDR3 is TGTGCCACCAGCAGTATTTGGTCAGGCAATGAGCAGTTCTTC. This codes for CATSSIWSGNEQFF.

V and J are TRBV10-3 and TRBJ1-5; unclear D gene. The V end lost 3 bases, the J end lost 6 bases, and 9 bases lay between the germline ends. The CDR3 has 13 residues. The germline V gene encodes CDR1 ENHRY and CDR2 SYGVKD. CDR3 coding DNA: TGTGCCATCAGTGAAATAGGTCCTCAGCCCCAGCATTTT. This gives the protein CAISEIGPQPQHF.

The rearrangement uses TRBV6-6 and TRBJ1-4, with D tentatively TRBD1 (6 bases). V lost 6 bases and J lost 7, with 18 bases in between. CDR1 MNHNY and CDR2 SVGAGI come from the germline V gene (reference sequence). The CDR3 is 15 residues long. Here the CDR3 reads CASRRRGRNGEKLFF. Here the CDR3 DNA reads TGTGCCAGCAGGCGACGGGGGCGCAACGGTGAAAAACTGTTTTTT.

The V call is TRBV30, the J call TRBJ2-2, with D hard to call. V dropped 1 base and J dropped 3 bases, with 6 bases sitting between them. The CDR3 contains 13 residues. Looked up from germline, CDR1 is GTSNPN and CDR2 is SVGIG (reference sequence). CDR3 sequence reads: CAWSGVYTGELFF. For the CDR3, the DNA is TGTGCCTGGAGTGGGGTATACACCGGGGAGCTGTTTTTT.

The sample holds a few counts of this clone. The chain recombines TRBV6-6 with TRBJ1-2, with 7 bases matching TRBD1. Germline V gene data show CDR1 as MNHNY and CDR2 as SVGAGI (reference sequence). V was clipped by 4 bases and J by 6 bases; unmatched bases: 8. The length of the CDR3 is 14 residues. CDR3 nucleotide sequence: TGTGCCAGCAGTTGGGACAGCCTTGGCGATGGCTACACCTTC. Its translation is CASSWDSLGDGYTF.

V is TRBV4-2 and J is TRBJ2-6, with D possibly matching TRBD1 (5 bases). V was clipped by 7 bases and J by 0 bases, with 13 bases between them. Germline values: CDR1 LGHNA, CDR2 YNFKEQ. The CDR3 covers 16 residues. The chain's CDR3 is CASNINTGSGANVLTF. The CDR3 DNA reads TGTGCCAGCAACATAAACACAGGCTCTGGGGCCAACGTCCTGACTTTC.

This clone appeared a few times. V gene TRBV28 combines with J gene TRBJ1-2, with TRBD1 matching 9 bases. CDR1 MDHEN and CDR2 SYDVKM come from the germline V gene. V lost 4 bases and J lost 3; bases outside the gene matches: 6. This CDR3 has 15 amino acids. CDR3: CASSSSGTGYYGYTF. The CDR3 nucleotides are TGTGCCAGCAGTTCTTCCGGGACAGGGTACTATGGCTACACCTTC.

The chain carries TRBV13 and TRBJ2-7; tentative D call: TRBD1 (5 bases). Trimming removed 3 bases from V and 1 base from J, with 13 bases in between. This CDR3 comprises 15 residues. Germline values: CDR1 PRHDT, CDR2 FYEKMQ (reference sequence). CDR3 DNA: TGTGCCAGCAGCTTTGGGCCAGGGTCATCCTACGAGCAGTACTTC. It specifies CASSFGPGSSYEQYF. Full variable domain (outside the CDR3, taken from reference TRBV13 and TRBJ2-7): AAGVIQSPRHLIKEKRETATLKCYPIPRHDTVYWYQQGPGQDPQFLISFYEKMQSDKGSIPDRFSAQQFSDYHSELNMSSLELGDSALYFCASSFGPGSSYEQYFGPGTRLTVT.

This clone turned up a few times. The V gene is TRBV7-3, the J gene TRBJ2-7; 12 bases map to TRBD1. The CDR3 length is 15 residues. From germline, CDR1 is SGHTA and CDR2 FQGTGA. With V trimmed by 5 bases and J by 5 bases, 7 bases remained unmatched. The CDR3 coding sequence is TGTGCCAGCAGCCCAACCGGGACAGGGGGCGACGAGCAGTACTTC. It encodes CASSPTGTGGDEQYF. Together with reference TRBV7-3 and TRBJ2-7, the CDR3 gives the full variable domain: GAGVSQTPSNKVTEKGKYVELRCDPISGHTALYWYRQSLGQGPEFLIYFQGTGAADDSGLPNDRFFAVRPEGSVSTLKIQRTERGDSAVYLCASSPTGTGGDEQYFGPGTRLTVT.

This sequence joins TRBV18 and TRBJ2-7, with D perhaps matching TRBD1 or TRBD2 (5 bases each). The germline gives CDR1 KGHSH, CDR2 LQKENI. The CDR3 covers 17 residues. Trimming took 6 bases from V and 0 from J, leaving 21 bases between them. The CDR3 loop reads CASSPGTSRSFSYEQYF. Written as DNA, the CDR3 is TGTGCCAGCTCTCCCGGGACCTCGCGGTCATTCTCCTACGAGCAGTACTTC.

This clone was detected only a few times. The V gene is TRBV5-4, the J gene TRBJ2-7; D not certain. The CDR3 length is 16 residues. V lost 0 bases and J 5 bases, leaving 18 bases between the germline ends. Germline CDR1 reads SGHNT; CDR2 reads YYREEE (reference sequence). The CDR3 is CASSLVGLVKGNEQYF. CDR3 nucleotides: TGTGCCAGCAGCTTGGTGGGCCTCGTGAAAGGCAACGAGCAGTACTTC.

The chain couples TRBV7-2 to TRBJ2-7, with D maybe TRBD2 (6 bases). The V and J ends lost 1 base and 4 bases respectively, with 14 bases between them. CDR3 length: 15 residues. CDR1 SGHTA and CDR2 FQGNSA come from the germline V gene. This chain's CDR3 is CASSLGGERGYEQYF. DNA for the CDR3: TGTGCCAGCAGCTTAGGTGGGGAACGGGGGTACGAGCAGTACTTC.

This clone turned up a few times. The same CDR3 also results from other DNA sequences found in this sample. The V gene is TRBV7-2, the J gene TRBJ2-3; 14 bases are shared with TRBD2. The CDR3 contains 16 residues. Germline loops: CDR1 SGHTA, CDR2 FQGNSA. Trimming at V came to 5 bases and at J to 1 base, leaving 2 bases not matched to a gene. The CDR3 bases are TGTGCCAGCAGCCTGGGACTAGCGGGAGGCACAGATACGCAGTATTTT. Protein: CASSLGLAGGTDTQYF.

This clone has only a few counts. The chain carries TRBV5-1 and TRBJ1-1; maybe TRBD1 (6 bases). Deletions cut 2 bases from V and 0 bases from J, with 11 bases between. The CDR3 has 15 residues. Germline CDR1 reads SGHRS; CDR2 reads YFSETQ. CDR3 in DNA: TGCGCCAGCAGCTTACAAAGGACAGTGAACACTGAAGCTTTCTTT. Translation: CASSLQRTVNTEAFF.

The chain joins TRBV7-3 to TRBJ1-1, with 8 bases aligning to TRBD1. The CDR3 is 15 amino acids. In germline, CDR1 is SGHTA, CDR2 FQGTGA. V lost 5 bases, J lost 5 bases, and 10 bases stayed unmatched. Written as DNA, the CDR3 is TGTGCCAGCAGCCATGGACAGGGAAGAGGGACTGAAGCTTTCTTT. The encoded protein is CASSHGQGRGTEAFF.

This clone was picked up a small number of times. The chain links TRBV14 to TRBJ1-4, with D perhaps TRBD1 (6 bases). This CDR3 is built from 16 residues. The germline V gene has CDR1 SGHDN and CDR2 FVKESK. Trimming removed 0 bases at V and 8 bases at J, with 16 bases between. The CDR3 nucleotides are TGTGCCAGCAGCCAAGACTTCGGGCAGGGGAGGGAAAAACTGTTTTTT. It encodes CASSQDFGQGREKLFF.

V usage is TRBV18 and J usage is TRBJ2-6; D gene unclear. The CDR3 is 17 amino acids. In germline, CDR1 is KGHSH, CDR2 LQKENI. V was pared by 2 bases and J by 0 bases, with 11 bases between. The chain's CDR3 is CASSPGAVPSGANVLTF. The CDR3 DNA reads TGTGCCAGCTCACCAGGTGCAGTCCCCTCTGGGGCCAACGTCCTGACTTTC.

This clone was counted between two and nine times. V and J are TRBV2 and TRBJ2-1, with D uncertain. Germline lookup yields CDR1 SNHLY and CDR2 FYNNEI. V lost 0 bases, J lost 0 bases, and 0 bases lay in between. The CDR3 loop spans 13 amino acids. The CDR3 bases are TGTGCCAGCAGTGAAGCCTCCTACAATGAGCAGTTCTTC. Residues: CASSEASYNEQFF.

This clone has just a few counts. The chain is built from TRBV6-5 and TRBJ1-2; possible D gene TRBD1, 6 bases. V was clipped by 3 bases and J by 8 bases, with 16 bases between them. CDR1 MNHEY and CDR2 SVGAGI come from the germline V gene. The CDR3 totals 14 residues. The CDR3 protein is CASSYSIRGDGYTF. CDR3 nucleotide sequence: TGTGCCAGCAGTTATAGTATCAGGGGCGACGGCTACACCTTC.

CDR3 sequence: CASSSMRWETQYF. In nucleotides, the CDR3 is TGTGCCAGCAGCTCAATGAGGTGGGAGACCCAGTACTTC. The V gene is TRBV7-2, the J gene TRBJ2-5; unclear D gene. Germline V gene lookup returns CDR1 SGHTA and CDR2 FQGNSA. The CDR3 covers 13 residues. The V and J ends lost 4 bases and 5 bases respectively, with 11 bases between them.